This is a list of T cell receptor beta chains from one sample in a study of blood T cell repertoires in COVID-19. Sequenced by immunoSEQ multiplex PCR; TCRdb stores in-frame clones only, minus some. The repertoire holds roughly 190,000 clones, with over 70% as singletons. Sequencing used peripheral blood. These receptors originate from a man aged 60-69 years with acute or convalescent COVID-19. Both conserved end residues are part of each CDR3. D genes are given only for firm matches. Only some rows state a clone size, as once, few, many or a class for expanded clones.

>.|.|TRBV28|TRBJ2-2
TGTGCCAGCAGTTTATCCCGGACAGCCACCGGGGAGCTGTTTTTT
CASSLSRTATGELFF
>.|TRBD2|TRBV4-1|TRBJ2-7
TGCGCCAGCAGGTTTATTAGCGGGAGCCCCGAGCAGTACTTC
CASRFISGSPEQYF
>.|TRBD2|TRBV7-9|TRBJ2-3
TGTGCCAGCAAAATAGCGGGGGGACAGACAGATACGCAGTATTTT
CASKIAGGQTDTQYF
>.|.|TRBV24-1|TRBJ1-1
TGTGCCACCAGTGATTCAACCGGGACACTGAACACTGAAGCTTTCTTT
CATSDSTGTLNTEAFF
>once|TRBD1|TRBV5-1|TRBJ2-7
TGCGCCAGCAGACGAACCCCGGGACAGGGGAACGAGCAGTACTTC
CASRRTPGQGNEQYF
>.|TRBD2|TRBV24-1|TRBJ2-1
TGTGCCACCAGTGAGGGACTAGCGGGAGATAGATACAATGAGCAGTTCTTC
CATSEGLAGDRYNEQFF
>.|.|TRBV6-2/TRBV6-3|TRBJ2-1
TGTGCCAGCAGTTATGGGGCGGAATACAATGAGCAGTTCTTC
CASSYGAEYNEQFF
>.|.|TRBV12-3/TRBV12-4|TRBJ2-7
TGTGCCAGCAGTATACAGGGCTACGAGCAGTACTTC
CASSIQGYEQYF
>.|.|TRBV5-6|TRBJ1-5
TGTGCCAGCTCGCACGGTCAGGGGAATCAGCCCCAGCATTTT
CASSHGQGNQPQHF
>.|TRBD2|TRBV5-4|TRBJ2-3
TGTGCCAGCAGCTTGGCCGGGCGGGGGGGCCGAACAGATACGCAGTATTTT
CASSLAGRGGRTDTQYF
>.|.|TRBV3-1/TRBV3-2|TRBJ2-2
TGTGCCAGCAGCCTTACCCGGGGACTCCAAATCCTCACCGGGGAGCTGTTTTTT
CASSLTRGLQILTGELFF
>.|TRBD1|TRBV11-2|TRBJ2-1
TGTGCCAGCAGCTTCCGGACAGGAGTATTATACAATGAGCAGTTCTTC
CASSFRTGVLYNEQFF
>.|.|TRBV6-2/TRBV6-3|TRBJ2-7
TGTGCCAGCAGCCGACCCCGGGACTCATGGGCGGCGTCCTACGAGCAGTACTTC
CASSRPRDSWAASYEQYF
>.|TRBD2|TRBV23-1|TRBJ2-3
TGCGCCAGCAGTCAACACCTTCTAGCGGGGGGGACAGATACGCAGTATTTT
CASSQHLLAGGTDTQYF
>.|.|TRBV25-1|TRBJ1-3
TGTGCCAGCAGTGATCCGCGGGGCTCTGGAAACACCATATATTTT
CASSDPRGSGNTIYF
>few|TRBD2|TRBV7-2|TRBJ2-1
TGTGCCAGCAGCTCGGGACTAGCGGGATACAATGAGCAGTTCTTC
CASSSGLAGYNEQFF
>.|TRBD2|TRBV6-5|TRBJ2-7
TGTGCCAGCAGCGCGACTAGCGGGAGCACCGAGCAGTACTTC
CASSATSGSTEQYF
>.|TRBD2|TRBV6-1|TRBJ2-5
TGTGCCAGCAGTGAAGAAATGGGGTTAGCGGGAGGGCCGGTTGAGACCCAGTACTTC
CASSEEMGLAGGPVETQYF
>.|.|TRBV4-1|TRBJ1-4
TGCGCCAGCAGCCAGGGCACAGGAAACGAAAAACTGTTTTTT
CASSQGTGNEKLFF
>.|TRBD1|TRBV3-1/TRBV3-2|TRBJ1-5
TGTGCCAGCAGCCAAGGACAGGGTACGGGCCAGCCCCAGCATTTT
CASSQGQGTGQPQHF
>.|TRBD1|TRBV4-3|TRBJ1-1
TGCGCCAGCAGCCAGAATAACCCGGTAAAGGACAGGGATTGGAGCACTGAAGCTTTCTTT
CASSQNNPVKDRDWSTEAFF
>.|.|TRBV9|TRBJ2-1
TGTGCCAGCAGCGTATTGCAGGATGGCAATGAGCAGTTCTTC
CASSVLQDGNEQFF
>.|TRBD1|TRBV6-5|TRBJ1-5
TGTGCCAGCAGCCTCCAAGGGGGCCTCAATCAGCCCCAGCATTTT
CASSLQGGLNQPQHF
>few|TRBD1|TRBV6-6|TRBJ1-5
TGTGCCAGCAGTCCCGGGACAGGCGGCAATCAGCCCCAGCATTTT
CASSPGTGGNQPQHF
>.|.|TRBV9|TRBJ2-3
TGTGCCAGCAGCGTAGCGGGAACTAGCACAGATACGCAGTATTTT
CASSVAGTSTDTQYF
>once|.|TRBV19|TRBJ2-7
TGTGCCAGTAGTACGGACGGGAGCTCCTACGAGCAGTACTTC
CASSTDGSSYEQYF
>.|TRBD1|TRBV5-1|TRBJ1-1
TGCGCCAGCAGCTTAGGGACAGGGAGCTCTGAAGCTTTCTTT
CASSLGTGSSEAFF
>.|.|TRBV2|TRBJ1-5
TGTGCCAGCAGCCAAAATGATGGGAGGATTAATCAGCCCCAGCATTTT
CASSQNDGRINQPQHF
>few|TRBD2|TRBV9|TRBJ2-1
TGTGCCAGCTCCACCCCTAGCGGGAAGCCCCCCTACAATGAGCAGTTCTTC
CASSTPSGKPPYNEQFF
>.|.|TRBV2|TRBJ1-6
TGTGCCAGCTCCCGTTGGGGGGGTTCTTCACCCCTCCACTTT
CASSRWGGSSPLHF
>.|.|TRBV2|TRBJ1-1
TGTGCCAGCAGCAGGGTAGGGATGAACACTGAAGCTTTCTTT
CASSRVGMNTEAFF
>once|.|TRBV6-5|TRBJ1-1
TGTGCCAGCAGGCCCGTAGCGAACACTGAAGCTTTCTTT
CASRPVANTEAFF
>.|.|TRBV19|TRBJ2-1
TGTGCCAGTAAAGCGGGTATGCATGAGCAGTTCTTC
CASKAGMHEQFF
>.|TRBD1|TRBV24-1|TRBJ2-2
TGTGCCACCAGTGATTTTGGACAGGGGGGCACCGGGGAGCTGTTTTTT
CATSDFGQGGTGELFF
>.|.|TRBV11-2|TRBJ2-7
TGTGCCAGCAGCTCTAGGACCTACGAGCAGTACTTC
CASSSRTYEQYF
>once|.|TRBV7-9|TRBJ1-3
TGTGCCAGCACGGGCCAGGGATCCGGAAACACCATATATTTT
CASTGQGSGNTIYF
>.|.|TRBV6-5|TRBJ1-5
TGTGCCAGCAGTTCCGGGAACTTCAATCAGCCCCAGCATTTT
CASSSGNFNQPQHF
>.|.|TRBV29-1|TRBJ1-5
TGCAGCGTTGTTTCGGCAGGGAGCAATCAGCCCCAGCATTTT
CSVVSAGSNQPQHF
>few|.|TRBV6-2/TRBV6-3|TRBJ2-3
TGTGCCAGCAGTCTGGGCAGCGGGAGCACAGATACGCAGTATTTT
CASSLGSGSTDTQYF
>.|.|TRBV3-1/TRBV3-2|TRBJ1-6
TGTGCCAGCAGCCAAGTTGGGCCGACGAATTCACCCCTCCACTTT
CASSQVGPTNSPLHF
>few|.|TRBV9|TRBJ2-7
TGTGCCAGCAGCGTTGCTGGGGCAGGCGAGCAGTACTTC
CASSVAGAGEQYF
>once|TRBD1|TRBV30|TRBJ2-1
TGTGCCTGGAGCAACCGGGACAGGGGGCACAATGAGCAGTTCTTC
CAWSNRDRGHNEQFF
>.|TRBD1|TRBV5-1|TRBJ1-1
TGCGCCAGCAGCTTAGACAGGGGGGCAGCTTTCTTT
CASSLDRGAAFF
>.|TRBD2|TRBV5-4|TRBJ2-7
TGTGCCAGCAGCTCCCTTAGCGCGGGAGGCTCTAGGCAGTACTTC
CASSSLSAGGSRQYF
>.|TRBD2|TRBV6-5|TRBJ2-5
TGTGCCAGCAGCTGGACTAGCGGGTCCGGTGAGACCCAGTACTTC
CASSWTSGSGETQYF
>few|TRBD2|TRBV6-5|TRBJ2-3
TGTGCCAGCAAAGGACTAGCGGGCACAGATACGCAGTATTTT
CASKGLAGTDTQYF
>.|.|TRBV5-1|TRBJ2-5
TGCGCCAGCAGCGCGGATTTACAAGAGACCCAGTACTTC
CASSADLQETQYF
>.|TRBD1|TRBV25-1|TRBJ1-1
TGTGCCAGCAGTGCGCCCTTTGGGACAGGGCACACTGAAGCTTTCTTT
CASSAPFGTGHTEAFF
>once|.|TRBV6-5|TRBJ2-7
TGTGCCAGCGGGCAGGGTTTTTACTACGAGCAGTACTTC
CASGQGFYYEQYF
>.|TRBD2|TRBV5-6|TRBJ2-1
TGTGCCAGCAGCACCGGACTAGCCCCAAACAATGAGCAGTTCTTC
CASSTGLAPNNEQFF
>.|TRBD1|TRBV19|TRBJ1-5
TGTGCCAGTAGTCTCACCAGGGGGTTCACAGGGGGAGGCAATCAGCCCCAGCATTTT
CASSLTRGFTGGGNQPQHF
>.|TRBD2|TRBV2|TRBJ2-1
TGTGCCAGCAGTGTGCTAGCGGGCTCCTACAATGAGCAGTTCTTC
CASSVLAGSYNEQFF
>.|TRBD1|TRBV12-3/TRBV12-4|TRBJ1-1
TGTGCCAGCAGTCCGACAGGGGGCTCGCGAGCTTTCTTT
CASSPTGGSRAFF
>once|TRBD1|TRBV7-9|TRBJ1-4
TGTGCCAGCAGCCCCGGACAGGGACAAAAACTGTTTTTT
CASSPGQGQKLFF
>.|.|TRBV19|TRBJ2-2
TGTGCCAGTAGTACAGGGGTAAGGACCGGGGAGCTGTTTTTT
CASSTGVRTGELFF
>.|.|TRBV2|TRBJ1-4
TGTGCCAGCAATGGAGGGGCTATAACCGCAACTAATGAAAAACTGTTTTTT
CASNGGAITATNEKLFF
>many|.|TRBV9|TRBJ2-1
TGTGCCAGCAGCGTGGTGGCGGGTGAGCAGTTCTTC
CASSVVAGEQFF
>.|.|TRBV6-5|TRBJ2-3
TGTGCCAGCAGTTACTCGATTAGCGCAGGAGATACGCAGTATTTT
CASSYSISAGDTQYF
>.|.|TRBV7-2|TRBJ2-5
TGTGCCAGCAGCACAAACCAAGAGACCCAGTACTTC
CASSTNQETQYF
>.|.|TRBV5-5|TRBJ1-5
TGTGCCAGCAGCTTTACAGCTTATCAGCCCCAGCATTTT
CASSFTAYQPQHF